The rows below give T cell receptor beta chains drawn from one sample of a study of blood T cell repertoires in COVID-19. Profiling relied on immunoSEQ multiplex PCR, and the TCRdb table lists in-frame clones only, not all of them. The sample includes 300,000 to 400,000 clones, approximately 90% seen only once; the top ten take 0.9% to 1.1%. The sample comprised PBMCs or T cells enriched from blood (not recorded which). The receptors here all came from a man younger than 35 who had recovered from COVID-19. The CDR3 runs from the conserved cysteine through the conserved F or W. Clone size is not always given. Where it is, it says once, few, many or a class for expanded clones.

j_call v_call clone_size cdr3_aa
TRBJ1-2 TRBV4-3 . CASSARTGKDYLNGYTF
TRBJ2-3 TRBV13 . CASSLGRRDTQYF
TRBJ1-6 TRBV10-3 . CAISDRGDNSPLHF
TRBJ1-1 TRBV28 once CASSFSTGTMNTEAFF
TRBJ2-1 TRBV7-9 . CASRSSGVALGNEQFF
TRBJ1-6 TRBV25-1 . CASRNNHNSPLHF
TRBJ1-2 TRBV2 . CASSEERQRYGYTF
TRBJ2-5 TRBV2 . CASSVQGLIRETQYF
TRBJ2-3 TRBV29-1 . CSYGDTDTQYF
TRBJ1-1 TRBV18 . CASSWTGGRYTEAFF
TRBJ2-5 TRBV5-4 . CASATEISQETQYF
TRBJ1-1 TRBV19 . CASSKGQGALNTEAFF
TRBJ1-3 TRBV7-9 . CASRPGRLESGNTIYF
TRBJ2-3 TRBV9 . CASSVGVLQGARTDTQYF
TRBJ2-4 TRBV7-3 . CASSLRPTGDIQYF
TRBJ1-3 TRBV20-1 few CSASGPGNTIYF
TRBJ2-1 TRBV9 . CASSVGSRMESYNEQFF
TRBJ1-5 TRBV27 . CASSFRDGNQPQHF
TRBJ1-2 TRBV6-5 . CASSLQGPFYGYTF
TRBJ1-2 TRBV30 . CASRGGDGYTF
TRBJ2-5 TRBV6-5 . CASRGDQETQYF
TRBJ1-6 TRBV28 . CASRIPRGAGAPLHF
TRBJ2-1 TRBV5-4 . CASSLDQVLAENEQFF
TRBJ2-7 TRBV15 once CATSRGGTFVYEQYF
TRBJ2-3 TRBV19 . CASALGADLPDTQYF
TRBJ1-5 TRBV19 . CASRVEEYSNQPQHF
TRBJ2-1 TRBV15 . CATMLQGGNEQFF
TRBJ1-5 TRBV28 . CASSLVAGVNQPQHF
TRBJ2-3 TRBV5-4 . CASSLVGLDTDTQYF
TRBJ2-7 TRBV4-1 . CASSQGRAGNIYEQYF
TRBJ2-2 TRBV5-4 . CASSTIGLAGNTGELFF
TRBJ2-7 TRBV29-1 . CSVAYRDTSYEQYF
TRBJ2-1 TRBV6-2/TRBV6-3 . CASSEGKEQFF
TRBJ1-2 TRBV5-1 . CASSLGAGSDGYTF